This passage covers 7 T cell receptor beta chains from one sample sequenced in a study of shared clonotypes between healthy human individuals. CD45RO negativity and positive selection for CCR7 defined naive CD8 cells, a population that excluded terminally differentiated effector memory CD45RA+ cells. Produced via immunoSEQ multiplex PCR; TCRdb's table is partial and in-frame only. The data contain roughly 770,000 clones, 96% of them singletons. Material for sequencing was naive CD8+ T cells sorted from blood. The receptors stem from a man aged 30-40 years in good health.

The chain is built from TRBV7-9 and TRBJ1-5, with no clear D. Germline V lookup: CDR1 SEHNR, CDR2 FQNEAQ (reference sequence). The CDR3 loop spans 13 amino acids. Trimming pared 3 bases from V and 9 bases from J, leaving 12 bases between. The CDR3 protein is CASSLAGVRPQHF. Here the CDR3 DNA reads TGTGCCAGCAGCTTGGCAGGCGTTAGGCCCCAGCATTTT.

The rearrangement links TRBV5-1 to TRBJ2-3; 11 bases are a match to TRBD2. Trimming cost V 6 bases and J 3 bases; bases outside gene matches: 6. Germline V gene lookup returns CDR1 SGHRS and CDR2 YFSETQ. CDR3 length equals 15 residues. The CDR3 DNA reads as TGCGCCAGCACCAGAACTAGCGGGAGTACAGATACGCAGTATTTT. This codes for CASTRTSGSTDTQYF.

The V gene is TRBV7-9, the J gene TRBJ1-1, with 8 bases that match TRBD1. CDR3 size: 13 residues. CDR1 and CDR2 (germline): SEHNR, FQNEAQ (reference sequence). Germline trimming cut 6 bases from V and 1 base from J; bases unmatched to any gene: 1. Here the CDR3 DNA reads TGTGCCAGCAGGGGACAGGCGAACACTGAAGCTTTCTTT. It encodes CASRGQANTEAFF.

This sequence joins TRBV7-9 and TRBJ1-1; TRBD1 might be the D (5 bases). The ends were cut back, 9 bases at V and 1 base at J, with 12 bases in the middle. Per germline, CDR1 SEHNR and CDR2 FQNEAQ (reference sequence). This CDR3 has 13 amino acids. This CDR3 is CASRLGGNTEAFF. CDR3 DNA: TGTGCCAGTCGCCTGGGGGGGAACACTGAAGCTTTCTTT.

V and J are TRBV6-5 and TRBJ2-2; D is undetermined. Germline-derived CDR1 and CDR2 are MNHEY and SVGAGI. The CDR3 sequence is 16 residues long. V was trimmed by 0 bases and J by 1 base, leaving 9 bases between them. The CDR3 here is CASSYSGGVNTGELFF. CDR3 DNA sequence: TGTGCCAGCAGTTACTCAGGCGGTGTGAACACCGGGGAGCTGTTTTTT.

The J gene is TRBJ1-1, the V gene TRBV7-9; 7 bases are shared with TRBD1. Trimming took 8 bases from V and 7 from J; bases not matched to a gene: 4. This CDR3 region has 11 residues. Germline lookup yields CDR1 SEHNR and CDR2 FQNEAQ (reference sequence). The CDR3 nucleotides are TGTGCCAGCTTGGGGACAGTTGAAGCTTTCTTT. This sequence encodes CASLGTVEAFF.

The chain employs TRBV27 and TRBJ2-3, with TRBD2 identical over 16 bases. CDR3 size: 18 residues. CDR1 is MNHEY, CDR2 SMNVEV, per germline (reference sequence). V was clipped by 6 bases and J by 5 bases; unmatched bases: 11. The CDR3 reads CASSPRGLAGGSRDTQYF. The DNA of the CDR3 is TGTGCCAGCAGCCCCAGGGGACTAGCGGGAGGGTCACGAGATACGCAGTATTTT.